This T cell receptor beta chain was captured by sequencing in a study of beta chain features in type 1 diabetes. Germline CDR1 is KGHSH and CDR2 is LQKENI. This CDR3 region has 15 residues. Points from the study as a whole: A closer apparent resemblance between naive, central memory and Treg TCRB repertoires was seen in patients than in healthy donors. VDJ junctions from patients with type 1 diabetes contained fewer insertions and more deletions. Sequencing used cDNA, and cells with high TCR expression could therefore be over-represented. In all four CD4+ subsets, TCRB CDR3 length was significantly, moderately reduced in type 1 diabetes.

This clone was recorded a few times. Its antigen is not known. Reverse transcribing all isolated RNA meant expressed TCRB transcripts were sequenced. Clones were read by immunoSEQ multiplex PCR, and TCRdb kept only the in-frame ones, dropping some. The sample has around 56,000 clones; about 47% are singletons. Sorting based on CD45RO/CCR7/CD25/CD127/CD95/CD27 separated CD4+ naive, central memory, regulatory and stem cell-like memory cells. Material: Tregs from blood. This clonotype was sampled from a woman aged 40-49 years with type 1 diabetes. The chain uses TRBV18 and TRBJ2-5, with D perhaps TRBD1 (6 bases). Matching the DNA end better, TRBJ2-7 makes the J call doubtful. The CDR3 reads CASSLARDISYEQYF. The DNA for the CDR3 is TGTGCCAGCTCACTGGCCCGGGACATAAGCTACGAGCAGTACTTC.